The next 32 T cell receptor beta chains were all read from a single sample in a study of synovial regulatory T cells in juvenile arthritis. Repertoires were generated with immunoSEQ multiplex PCR, while TCRdb's copy carries only in-frame clones and drops some. The repertoire table contains about 10,000 clones. The specimen was Treg cells from blood. Subset: remaining (HLA-DR-negative) circulating blood Treg cells. The source of these receptors is a donor between 2 and 29 years old with juvenile idiopathic arthritis.

The chain employs TRBV29-1 and TRBJ2-3; TCRdb indicates TRBD2, and absent DNA this call remains unverified. CDR1 and CDR2 (germline): SQVTM, ANQGSEA. CDR3 length: 13 residues. Nucleotide data are not available. The CDR3 region is CSVLAGHTDTQYF.

The V call is TRBV7-9, the J call TRBJ1-4. The V gene's germline CDR1 is SEHNR and CDR2 FQNEAQ (reference sequence). This CDR3 is built from 12 residues. The record lacks a DNA sequence. The CDR3: CASSYGGEKLFF.

The chain has TRBV2 and TRBJ1-5. Germline V gene data show CDR1 as SNHLY and CDR2 as FYNNEI. This CDR3 spans 12 amino acids. No DNA appears here. The CDR3 reads CASSGGDQPQHF.

The chain couples TRBV11-2 to TRBJ1-1. This CDR3 is built from 14 residues. DNA is not on record. Germline V gene data show CDR1 as SGHAT and CDR2 as FQNNGV. The CDR3 reads CASSSFYGGIGAFF.

The V and J genes are TRBV27 and TRBJ2-7; TCRdb's D call of TRBD1 is untestable without DNA. The CDR3 consists of 13 residues. No coding sequence is recorded. Germline CDR1 MNHEY, CDR2 SMNVEV (reference sequence). The CDR3 region is CASSLPGGNEQYF.

The V gene is TRBV28, the J gene TRBJ1-1. This CDR3 contains 12 residues. DNA for this receptor is not on file. Germline V gives CDR1 MDHEN, CDR2 SYDVKM. CDR3 in amino acids: CASSLNSRRAFF.

This chain links TRBV6-1 with TRBJ2-1; TCRdb's assignment of TRBD2 cannot be checked, as there is no DNA. Germline CDR1 is MNHNS and CDR2 is SASEGT. This CDR3 spans 14 amino acids. The entry carries no DNA sequence. CDR3 loop: CASSESGGYNEQFF.

This chain uses TRBV2 with TRBJ1-1; absent DNA, TCRdb's TRBD1 call cannot be checked. The CDR3 contains 14 residues. Only the protein sequence is given. Germline V lookup: CDR1 SNHLY, CDR2 FYNNEI. The CDR3: CASSDQGKDTEAFF.

The chain is built from TRBV28 and TRBJ2-7; the TCRdb call, TRBD1, lacks DNA for checking. Per germline, CDR1 MDHEN and CDR2 SYDVKM. The CDR3 has 15 residues. The entry carries no DNA sequence. CDR3 sequence: CASSWTGDARYEQYF.

The rearrangement uses TRBV9 and TRBJ2-3. Germline CDR1 and CDR2: SGDLS and YYNGEE. This CDR3 has 15 residues. The coding DNA is unavailable. The CDR3 loop is CASSVAPGPPNAQYF.

This sequence joins TRBV11-2 and TRBJ2-1; TCRdb's D call, TRBD2, is unchecked because there is no DNA. CDR3 length: 14 amino acids. DNA is not on record. CDR1 is SGHAT and CDR2 is FQNNGV in the germline V gene. CDR3 sequence reads: CASADPISGKGQFF.

The chain carries TRBV2 and TRBJ1-4. Per the germline V gene, CDR1 is SNHLY and CDR2 is FYNNEI. The length of the CDR3 is 14 residues. The nucleotide record is missing. The chain's CDR3 is CASSGTAGGEKLFF.

The V gene is TRBV14, the J gene TRBJ1-1. Germline V gene sequence: CDR1 SGHDN, CDR2 FVKESK. The CDR3 consists of 15 residues. No DNA is given. The CDR3 is CASSRTTGRGTEAFF.

The rearrangement joins TRBV28 to TRBJ2-2; without DNA, the TCRdb call of TRBD1 cannot be checked. The CDR3 totals 15 residues. The DNA sequence is not available. The germline CDR1 and CDR2 sequences are MDHEN and SYDVKM. The CDR3 sequence: CASSPGTLNTGELFF.

V is TRBV7-6 and J is TRBJ2-1; TCRdb's D call, TRBD1, is unchecked because there is no DNA. From germline, CDR1 is SGHVS and CDR2 FNYEAQ. The CDR3 consists of 14 residues. No DNA appears here. CDR3 in amino acids: CASSARTGRNEQFF. The full variable domain, in which reference TRBV7-6 and TRBJ2-1 provide the parts outside the CDR3, is GAGVSQSPRYKVTKRGQDVALRCDPISGHVSLYWYRQALGQGPEFLTYFNYEAQQDKSGLPNDRFSAERPEGSISTLTIQRTEQRDSAMYRCASSARTGRNEQFFGPGTRLTVL.

The gene calls are TRBV2 and TRBJ1-1; TCRdb outputs TRBD1, but without DNA this stays unchecked. CDR3 length equals 15 residues. No DNA is given. The germline V gene has CDR1 SNHLY and CDR2 FYNNEI. CDR3 region: CASSGDRVLGTEAFF.

The chain combines TRBV5-1 with TRBJ1-1. Germline CDR1 and CDR2: SGHRS and YFSETQ. This CDR3 region has 13 residues. No DNA sequence was recorded. The CDR3 spells CASSFGRNTEAFF.

The chain uses TRBV30 and TRBJ1-4. In germline, CDR1 is GTSNPN, CDR2 SVGIG (reference sequence). The CDR3 sequence is 10 residues long. No DNA is given. The CDR3 here is CACEGEKLFF.

The chain uses TRBV5-1 and TRBJ2-2; TCRdb names TRBD1, which stays unverified in the absence of DNA. This CDR3 comprises 18 residues. No DNA sequence was recorded. The germline CDR1 and CDR2 sequences are SGHRS and YFSETQ. Here the CDR3 reads CASSSNYRGRTGTGELFF.

This chain joins TRBV6-1 and TRBJ2-4. CDR1 and CDR2 (germline): MNHNS, SASEGT. This CDR3 is built from 14 residues. DNA for this receptor is not on file. The CDR3 sequence: CASSEVGRSVIQYF.

The genes are TRBV19 and TRBJ2-1; TCRdb names TRBD1, which stays unverified in the absence of DNA. The CDR3 has 14 residues. No DNA has been recorded. CDR1 is LNHDA and CDR2 is SQIVND in the germline V gene (reference sequence). The CDR3 is CASNGQGRYNEQFF.

This chain uses TRBV5-1 with TRBJ2-7; there is no DNA to check the TCRdb D call of TRBD1. In germline, CDR1 is SGHRS, CDR2 YFSETQ. This CDR3 spans 14 amino acids. No DNA accompanies this entry. CDR3 sequence: CASSLRQDSGEQYF.

The chain is built from TRBV28 and TRBJ1-5; absent DNA, TCRdb's TRBD1 call cannot be checked. The CDR3 runs to 14 residues. The DNA sequence is not available. Germline loops: CDR1 MDHEN, CDR2 SYDVKM. CDR3 region: CASSSGGSNQPQHF.

The genes are TRBV7-3 and TRBJ2-3; TCRdb lists TRBD2, though no DNA is available to test this call. CDR1 is SGHTA and CDR2 is FQGTGA in the germline V gene. The CDR3 is made up of 17 amino acids. The protein alone is recorded here. The CDR3 sequence is CASSPPGGGNDRDTQYF.

This chain links TRBV7-6 with TRBJ2-7; checking the TCRdb D call of TRBD2 is not possible without DNA. CDR3 length equals 13 residues. DNA is not on record. The germline V gene has CDR1 SGHVS and CDR2 FNYEAQ. CDR3 protein: CASSLGGTYEQYF.

V usage is TRBV28 and J usage is TRBJ2-4; there is no DNA to check the TCRdb D call of TRBD1. This CDR3 region has 16 residues. No DNA was logged. Germline CDR1 reads MDHEN; CDR2 reads SYDVKM. CDR3: CASSLRQGASGNIQYF.

The rearrangement uses TRBV6-5 and TRBJ1-1. The CDR3 has 14 amino acids. No DNA has been recorded. Germline CDR1 MNHEY, CDR2 SVGAGI. CDR3 protein: CASSSPARGGEAFF.

The chain joins TRBV5-1 to TRBJ2-3; TCRdb indicates TRBD1, and absent DNA this call remains unverified. This CDR3 is 15 amino acids long. The coding DNA is unavailable. The germline CDR1 and CDR2 sequences are SGHRS and YFSETQ. This CDR3 is CASSYPGASTDTQYF.

The chain carries TRBV27 and TRBJ2-1. The CDR3 is 16 amino acids. No nucleotide data were recorded. In germline, CDR1 is MNHEY, CDR2 SMNVEV (reference sequence). The CDR3 sequence is CASSLLGAGSYNEQFF.

This chain uses TRBV5-1 with TRBJ1-3. Germline loops: CDR1 SGHRS, CDR2 YFSETQ. This CDR3 contains 12 residues. No DNA appears here. The CDR3 protein is CASSPGSDTIYF. Full variable domain (missing parts from reference TRBV5-1 and TRBJ1-3): KAGVTQTPRYLIKTRGQQVTLSCSPISGHRSVSWYQQTPGQGLQFLFEYFSETQRNKGNFPGRFSGRQFSNSRSEMNVSTLELGDSALYLCASSPGSDTIYFGEGSWLTVV.

The chain is built from TRBV2 and TRBJ1-5; the D gene TCRdb calls, TRBD1, cannot be checked with no DNA. The CDR3 spans 14 residues. DNA is not recorded here. The germline gives CDR1 SNHLY, CDR2 FYNNEI. This CDR3 is CASSVRAGNQPQHF.

The V and J genes are TRBV4-2 and TRBJ2-1; absent DNA, TCRdb's TRBD2 call cannot be checked. Germline CDR1 is LGHNA and CDR2 is YNFKEQ. The CDR3 loop spans 20 amino acids. DNA is not recorded here. CDR3 protein: CASSRSGGLAGRKPYNEQFF.